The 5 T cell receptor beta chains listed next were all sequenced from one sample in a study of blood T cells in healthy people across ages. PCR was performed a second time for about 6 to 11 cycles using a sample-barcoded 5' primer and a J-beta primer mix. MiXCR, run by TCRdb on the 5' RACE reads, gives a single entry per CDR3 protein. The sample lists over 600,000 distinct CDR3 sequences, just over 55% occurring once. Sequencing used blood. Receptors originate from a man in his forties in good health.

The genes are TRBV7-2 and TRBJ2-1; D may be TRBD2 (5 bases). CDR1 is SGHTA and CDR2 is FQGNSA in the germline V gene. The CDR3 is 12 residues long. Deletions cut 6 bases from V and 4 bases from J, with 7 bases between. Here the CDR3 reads CASSRGYNEQFF. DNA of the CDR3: TGTGCCAGCAGTCGCGGGTACAATGAGCAGTTCTTC.

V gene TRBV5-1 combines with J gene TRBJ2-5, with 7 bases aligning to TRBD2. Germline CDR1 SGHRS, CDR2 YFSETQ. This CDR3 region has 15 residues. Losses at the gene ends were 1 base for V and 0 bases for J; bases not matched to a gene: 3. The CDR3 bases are TGCGCCAGCAGCTTGCGGGGGGTAAACCAAGAGACCCAGTACTTC. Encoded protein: CASSLRGVNQETQYF.

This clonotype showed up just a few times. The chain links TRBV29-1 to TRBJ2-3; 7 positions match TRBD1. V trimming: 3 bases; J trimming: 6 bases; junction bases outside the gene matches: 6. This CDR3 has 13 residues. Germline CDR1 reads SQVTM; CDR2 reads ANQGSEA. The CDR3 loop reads CSVDRQGQDTQYF. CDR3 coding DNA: TGCAGCGTTGACCGACAGGGTCAGGATACGCAGTATTTT.

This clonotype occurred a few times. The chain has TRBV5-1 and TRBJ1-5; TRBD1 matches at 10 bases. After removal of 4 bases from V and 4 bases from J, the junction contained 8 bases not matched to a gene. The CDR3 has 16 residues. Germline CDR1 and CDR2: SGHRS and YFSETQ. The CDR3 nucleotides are TGCGCCAGCAGCCCGGAACCGGGACAGGGGAATCAGCCCCAGCATTTT. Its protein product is CASSPEPGQGNQPQHF.

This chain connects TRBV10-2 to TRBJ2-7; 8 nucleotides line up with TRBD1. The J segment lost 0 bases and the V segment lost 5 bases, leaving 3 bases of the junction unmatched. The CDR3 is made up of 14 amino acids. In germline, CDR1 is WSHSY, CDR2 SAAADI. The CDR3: CASSMGQVSYEQYF. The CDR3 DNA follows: TGCGCCAGCAGTATGGGACAGGTCTCCTACGAGCAGTACTTC.